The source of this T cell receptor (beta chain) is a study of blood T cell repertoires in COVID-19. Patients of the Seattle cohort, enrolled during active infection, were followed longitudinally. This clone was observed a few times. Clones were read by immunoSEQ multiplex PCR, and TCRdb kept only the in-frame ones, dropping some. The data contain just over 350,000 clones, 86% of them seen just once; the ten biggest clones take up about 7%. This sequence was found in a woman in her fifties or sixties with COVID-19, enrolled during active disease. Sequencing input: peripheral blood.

CDR3 in DNA: TGTGCCAGCAGCTTAGATTCAAACCAAGAGACCCAGTACTTC. This codes for CASSLDSNQETQYF. The chain employs TRBV11-2 and TRBJ2-5; D is unclear. The CDR3 covers 14 residues. CDR1 is SGHAT and CDR2 is FQNNGV in the germline V gene. Trimming shortened V by 0 bases and J by 0 bases, and 5 bases separated the two germline ends.